These T cell receptor beta chains were read from a single sample in a study of CD8 T cells in Susac syndrome. TCRdb fed the immunoSEQ multiplex PCR reads into MiXCR, producing one record per CDR3 protein. The sample records roughly 200,000 distinct CDR3 sequences, approximately 94% being singletons. The sample consisted of CD4+ T cells from PBMCs. The receptor set was obtained from a human donor with Susac syndrome. The CDR3 runs from the conserved cysteine through the conserved F or W. D genes are given only for firm matches. Clone size appears in some rows only: once, few, many, or a class for an expanded clone.

V gene	CDR3 length	J gene	clone size	D gene	CDR3 DNA	CDR3 protein
TRBV6-6	14	TRBJ1-1	once	TRBD1	TGTGCCAGTTGGGGCAGGGGGCGGTCCACTGAAGCTTTCTTT	CASWGRGRSTEAFF
TRBV20-1	12	TRBJ2-7	-	-	TGCAGTGCAAGGGACGGCACCTACGAGCAGTACTTC	CSARDGTYEQYF
TRBV11-1	15	TRBJ2-7	-	-	TGTGCCAGCAGCTTAGTCCCGCACAGCTACTACGAGCAGTACTTC	CASSLVPHSYYEQYF
TRBV3-1	16	TRBJ2-3	-	TRBD2	TGTGCCAGCAGCCCCCCCGGCGGGGGTAGCGCAGATACGCAGTATTTT	CASSPPGGGSADTQYF
TRBV4-3	15	TRBJ1-5	-	-	TGCGCCAGCAGCCAAGAAGGAGGGACTAAGTGGCCCCAGCATTTT	CASSQEGGTKWPQHF
TRBV12-3/TRBV12-4	10	TRBJ2-5	-	-	TGTGCCAGCCGCGAAGAGACCCAGTACTTC	CASREETQYF
TRBV12-3/TRBV12-4	12	TRBJ2-5	-	-	TGTGCCAGCAAGAAAGGTCAAGAGACCCAGTACTTC	CASKKGQETQYF
TRBV10-3	13	TRBJ1-4	-	TRBD1	TGTGCCATCAGGTCAACAGGGGAAGAAAAACTGTTTTTT	CAIRSTGEEKLFF
TRBV27	15	TRBJ1-6	once	-	TGTGCCAGCACCATATCGAGGACAGCCAATTCACCCCTCCACTTT	CASTISRTANSPLHF
TRBV21-1	15	TRBJ2-7	-	-	TGTGCCAGCAGTCGGGGTGCCAGTCTCATCTACGAGCAGTACTTC	CASSRGASLIYEQYF
TRBV20-1	14	TRBJ2-3	-	-	TGCAGTGCTAGAGGAGTTAGGGAAATAGATACGCAGTATTTT	CSARGVREIDTQYF
TRBV2	16	TRBJ1-3	once	TRBD1	TGTGCCAGCAGTGAGGGACAGGGAAACTCTGGAAACACCATATATTTT	CASSEGQGNSGNTIYF
TRBV20-1	13	TRBJ2-5	-	-	TGCAGTGCTAGATACAGGGCTTCGGAGACCCAGTACTTC	CSARYRASETQYF
TRBV13	15	TRBJ1-3	-	-	TGTGCCAGCAGCCTTGACAGTTCATCTGGAAACACCATATATTTT	CASSLDSSSGNTIYF
TRBV7-9	14	TRBJ1-5	-	TRBD1	TGTGCCAGCAGCTTAGGACAGGGGCATCAGCCCCAGCATTTT	CASSLGQGHQPQHF
TRBV7-9	15	TRBJ1-3	once	-	TGTGCCAGCAGCCGCGACGGTCGCTCTGGAAACACCATATATTTT	CASSRDGRSGNTIYF
TRBV21-1	18	TRBJ2-3	-	-	TGTGCCAGCAGCAAAGAAACCCCTAGCGGACTTAGCACAGATACGCAGTATTTT	CASSKETPSGLSTDTQYF
TRBV20-1	14	TRBJ1-6	-	TRBD1	TGCAGTGCGCGGGGACAGAGCCTAAGCTCACCCCTCCACTTT	CSARGQSLSSPLHF
TRBV5-6	15	TRBJ2-5	-	TRBD1	TGTGCCAGCAGCGCCCGGGACAGGCGTCCGGAGACCCAGTACTTC	CASSARDRRPETQYF
TRBV5-4	17	TRBJ1-6	-	TRBD1	TGTGCCAGCAGCTTGGTTTTACAGAACAGGGGAGGGTCACCCCTCCACTTT	CASSLVLQNRGGSPLHF
TRBV11-2	12	TRBJ2-5	-	-	TGTGCCAGCAGCTTCACAAGAGAGACCCAGTACTTC	CASSFTRETQYF
TRBV7-9	17	TRBJ1-3	-	-	TGTGCCAGCAGCTTTCAGACAGGCAACTCACCTGGAAACACCATATATTTT	CASSFQTGNSPGNTIYF
TRBV28	15	TRBJ2-5	-	-	TGTGCCAGTATCTCACCCGCGGCAGGGCTAGAGACCCAGTACTTC	CASISPAAGLETQYF
TRBV5-4	17	TRBJ2-5	-	TRBD2	TGTGCCAGCAGCCACCCCCCGGGACTAGCCGACCAAGAGACCCAGTACTTC	CASSHPPGLADQETQYF
TRBV29-1	13	TRBJ1-1	-	-	TGCAGCGTTGAGGGCAGGCCAAACACTGAAGCTTTCTTT	CSVEGRPNTEAFF
TRBV23-1	15	TRBJ1-3	-	-	TGCGCCAGCAGTCAATCAAAGGTTTCTGGAAACACCATATATTTT	CASSQSKVSGNTIYF
TRBV7-9	16	TRBJ2-5	-	-	TGTGCCAGCAGCCCTCGACGCCAGGGAAACCAAGAGACCCAGTACTTC	CASSPRRQGNQETQYF
TRBV15	16	TRBJ1-2	-	TRBD1	TGTGCCACCAGCAATTATGGGACAGACAGCCTGTCTGGCTACACCTTC	CATSNYGTDSLSGYTF
TRBV3-1	13	TRBJ1-2	-	-	TGTGCCAGCAGCGCGCGAACTACGGCTGGCTACACCTTC	CASSARTTAGYTF
TRBV6-5	18	TRBJ1-6	-	-	TGTGCCAGCAGTTACTCACGGAGGGGCAGCTCCTATAATTCACCCCTCCACTTT	CASSYSRRGSSYNSPLHF
TRBV7-9	15	TRBJ1-1	-	-	TGTGCCAGCAGCTTAGGGGTAGGGGATCACACTGAAGCTTTCTTT	CASSLGVGDHTEAFF
TRBV29-1	10	TRBJ2-1	-	-	-	CSVGAGTKFF
TRBV18	16	TRBJ1-5	-	TRBD1	TGTGCCAGCTCACCATCGACAGGGGCGATAGATCAGCCCCAGCATTTT	CASSPSTGAIDQPQHF
TRBV7-9	16	TRBJ2-1	once	TRBD1	TGTGCCAGCAGCTTTCCCCGGGGACAGGGGAGGAATGAGCAGTTCTTC	CASSFPRGQGRNEQFF
TRBV7-8	18	TRBJ2-4	-	TRBD2	TGTGCCAGCAGCTTAGCGCTGAGGCTAGCGGGGGTTAGAAACATTCAGTACTTC	CASSLALRLAGVRNIQYF